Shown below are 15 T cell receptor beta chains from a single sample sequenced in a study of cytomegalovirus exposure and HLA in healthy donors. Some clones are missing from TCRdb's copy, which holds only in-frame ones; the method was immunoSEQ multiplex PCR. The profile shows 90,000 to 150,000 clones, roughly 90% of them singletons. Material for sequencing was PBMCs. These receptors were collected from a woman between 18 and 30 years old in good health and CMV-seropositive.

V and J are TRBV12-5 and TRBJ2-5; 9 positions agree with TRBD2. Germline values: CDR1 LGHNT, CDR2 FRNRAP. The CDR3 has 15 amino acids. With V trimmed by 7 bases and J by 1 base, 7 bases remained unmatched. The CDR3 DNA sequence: TGTGCTAGTGCCGAAAGCGGGAGGATCCAAGAGACCCAGTACTTC. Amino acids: CASAESGRIQETQYF.

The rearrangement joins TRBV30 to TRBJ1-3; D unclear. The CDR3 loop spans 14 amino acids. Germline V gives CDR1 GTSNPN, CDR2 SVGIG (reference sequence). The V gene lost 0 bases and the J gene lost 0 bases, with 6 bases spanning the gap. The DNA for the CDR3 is TGTGCCTGGAGTGTATCGTACTCTGGAAACACCATATATTTT. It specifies CAWSVSYSGNTIYF.

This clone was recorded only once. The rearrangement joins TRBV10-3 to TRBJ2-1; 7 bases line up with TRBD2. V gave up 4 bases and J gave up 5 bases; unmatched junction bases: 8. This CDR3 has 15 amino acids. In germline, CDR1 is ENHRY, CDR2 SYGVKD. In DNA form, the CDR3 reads TGTGCCATCAGTGGCGAGACTAGCCTAAACAATGAGCAGTTCTTC. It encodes CAISGETSLNNEQFF.

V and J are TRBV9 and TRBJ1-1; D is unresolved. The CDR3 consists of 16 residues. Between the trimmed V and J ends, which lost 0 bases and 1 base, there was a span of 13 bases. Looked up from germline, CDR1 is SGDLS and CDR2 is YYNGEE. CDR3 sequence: CASSVVASGGNTEAFF. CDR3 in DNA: TGTGCCAGCAGCGTAGTAGCGTCGGGTGGGAACACTGAAGCTTTCTTT.

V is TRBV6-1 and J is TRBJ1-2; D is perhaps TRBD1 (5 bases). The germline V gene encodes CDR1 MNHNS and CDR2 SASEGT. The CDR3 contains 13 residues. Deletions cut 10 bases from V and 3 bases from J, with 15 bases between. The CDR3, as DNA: TGTGCCATCGCTCAATCAGGGTACTATGGCTACACCTTC. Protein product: CAIAQSGYYGYTF.

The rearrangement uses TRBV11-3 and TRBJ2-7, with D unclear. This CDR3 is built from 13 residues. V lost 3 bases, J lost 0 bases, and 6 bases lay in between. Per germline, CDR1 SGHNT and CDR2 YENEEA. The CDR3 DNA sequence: TGTGCCAGCAGCTTGATGAGCTCCTACGAGCAGTACTTC. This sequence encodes CASSLMSSYEQYF.

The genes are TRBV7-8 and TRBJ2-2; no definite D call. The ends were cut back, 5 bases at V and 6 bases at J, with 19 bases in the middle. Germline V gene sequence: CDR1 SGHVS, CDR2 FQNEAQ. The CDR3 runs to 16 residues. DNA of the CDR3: TGTGCCAGCAGCCTCACGTACCGGAACACAGCCGGGGAGCTGTTTTTT. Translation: CASSLTYRNTAGELFF.

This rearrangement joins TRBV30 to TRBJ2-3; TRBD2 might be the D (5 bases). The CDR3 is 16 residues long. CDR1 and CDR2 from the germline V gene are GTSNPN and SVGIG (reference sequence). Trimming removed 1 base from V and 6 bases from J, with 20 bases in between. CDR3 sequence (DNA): TGTGCCTGGAGTGGGGAGACTACCTATGCACTTGATACGCAGTATTTT. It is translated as CAWSGETTYALDTQYF. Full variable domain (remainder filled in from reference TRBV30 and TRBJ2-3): SQTIHQWPATLVQPVGSPLSLECTVEGTSNPNLYWYRQAAGRGLQLLFYSVGIGQISSEVPQNLSASRPQDRQFILSSKKLLLSDSGFYLCAWSGETTYALDTQYFGPGTRLTVL.

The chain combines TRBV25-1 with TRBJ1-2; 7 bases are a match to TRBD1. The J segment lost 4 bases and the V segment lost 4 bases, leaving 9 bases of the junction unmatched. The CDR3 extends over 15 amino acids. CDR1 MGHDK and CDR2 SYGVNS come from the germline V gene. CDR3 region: CASSGSPGGLYGYTF. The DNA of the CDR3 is TGTGCCAGCAGTGGGTCCCCAGGGGGTCTCTATGGCTACACCTTC.

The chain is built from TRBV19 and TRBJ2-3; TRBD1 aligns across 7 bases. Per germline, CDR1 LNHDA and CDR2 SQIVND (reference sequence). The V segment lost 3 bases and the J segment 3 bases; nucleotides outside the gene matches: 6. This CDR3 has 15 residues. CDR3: CASSIGQVFTDTQYF. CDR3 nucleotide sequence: TGTGCCAGTAGTATCGGACAGGTTTTTACAGATACGCAGTATTTT.

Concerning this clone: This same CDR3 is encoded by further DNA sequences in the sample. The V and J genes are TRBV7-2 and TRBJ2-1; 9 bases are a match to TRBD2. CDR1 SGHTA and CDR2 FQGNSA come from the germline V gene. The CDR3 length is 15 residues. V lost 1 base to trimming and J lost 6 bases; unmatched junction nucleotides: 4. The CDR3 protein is CASSLELAGGNEQFF. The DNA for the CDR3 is TGTGCCAGCAGCTTAGAACTAGCGGGCGGCAATGAGCAGTTCTTC.

The CDR3 spells CASSIRSGYTF. CDR3 in DNA: TGTGCCAGTAGTATCCGTAGCGGCTACACCTTC. The chain carries TRBV19 and TRBJ1-2, with D unresolved. The CDR3 is made up of 11 amino acids. V dropped 3 bases and J dropped 8 bases, with 7 bases sitting between them. Germline V gene sequence: CDR1 LNHDA, CDR2 SQIVND (reference sequence).

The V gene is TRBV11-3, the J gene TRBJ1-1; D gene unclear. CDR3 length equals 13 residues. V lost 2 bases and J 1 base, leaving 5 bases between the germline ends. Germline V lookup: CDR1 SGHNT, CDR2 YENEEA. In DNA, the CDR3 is TGTGCCAGCAGCTTAAACGGGAACACTGAAGCTTTCTTT. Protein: CASSLNGNTEAFF.

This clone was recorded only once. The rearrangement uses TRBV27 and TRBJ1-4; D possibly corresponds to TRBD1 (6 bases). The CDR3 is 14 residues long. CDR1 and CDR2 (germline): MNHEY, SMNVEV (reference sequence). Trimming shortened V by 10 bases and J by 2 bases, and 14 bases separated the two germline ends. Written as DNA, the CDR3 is TGTGCCACCAAGAACAGGGCCACTAATGAAAAACTGTTTTTT. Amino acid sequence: CATKNRATNEKLFF. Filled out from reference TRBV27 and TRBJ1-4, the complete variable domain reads EAQVTQNPRYLITVTGKKLTVTCSQNMNHEYMSWYRQDPGLGLRQIYYSMNVEVTDKGDVPEGYKVSRKEKRNFPLILESPSPNQTSLYFCATKNRATNEKLFFGSGTQLSVL.

The CDR3 sequence: CASSLGSLNTEAFF. The CDR3 DNA reads as TGTGCCAGCAGCTTAGGCAGTTTGAACACTGAAGCTTTCTTT. This chain links TRBV7-9 with TRBJ1-1; no definite D call. Per germline, CDR1 SEHNR and CDR2 FQNEAQ (reference sequence). V shed 1 base and J shed 0 bases, with 6 bases lying between them. The CDR3 has 14 amino acids.